This entry lists 10 T cell receptor beta chains sequenced from one sample in a study of T cell responses to AZD1222 COVID-19 vaccine. This table comes from immunoSEQ multiplex PCR, and its TCRdb copy is limited to in-frame clones, with some not included. The sample lists about 68,000 clones, around four fifths occurring once. The specimen was peripheral blood, collected on day 0 of AZD1222 vaccination. Receptor source: an adult in good health.

The rearrangement links TRBV7-9 to TRBJ1-2, with unresolved D. Germline CDR1 and CDR2: SEHNR and FQNEAQ (reference sequence). V gave up 5 bases and J gave up 5 bases, with 9 bases separating them. The CDR3 has 12 residues. For the CDR3, the DNA is TGTGCCAGCAGCCGGGAACATTATGGCTACACCTTC. Its protein product is CASSREHYGYTF.

The V gene is TRBV6-2 or TRBV6-3, the J gene TRBJ2-6; 7 bases are a match to TRBD2. The CDR3 is made up of 17 amino acids. V lost 2 bases to trimming and J lost 4 bases; unmatched junction nucleotides: 8. Germline assignment: CDR1 MNHEY and CDR2 SVGEGT. The CDR3 region is CASSYGRVYEGANVLTF. The DNA for the CDR3 is TGTGCCAGCAGTTACGGGAGGGTATACGAGGGGGCCAACGTCCTGACTTTC.

This chain links TRBV10-3 with TRBJ1-5; possible D gene TRBD1, 5 bases. Germline assignment: CDR1 ENHRY and CDR2 SYGVKD. V was pared by 6 bases and J by 3 bases, with 12 bases between. CDR3 size: 14 residues. The CDR3 DNA is TGTGCCATCAGAGGAGACAGCGACAATCAGCCCCAGCATTTT. Translation gives CAIRGDSDNQPQHF.

The rearrangement uses TRBV5-1 and TRBJ1-2; no clear D. Germline V gene data show CDR1 as SGHRS and CDR2 as YFSETQ. CDR3 size: 17 residues. V lost 4 bases to trimming and J lost 3 bases, with 22 bases between them. CDR3 residues: CASSPLVRQREHYGYTF. The DNA for the CDR3 is TGCGCCAGCAGCCCCCTGGTCAGACAACGGGAACACTATGGCTACACCTTC.

The chain recombines TRBV5-5 with TRBJ2-1; no definite D call. The V end was cut by 0 bases, the J end by 0 bases, with 13 bases between. CDR1 and CDR2 (germline): SGHKS, YYEKEE (reference sequence). The CDR3 sequence is 17 residues long. DNA of the CDR3: TGTGCCAGCAGCTTGGAACAGCTCTACAGCTCCTACAATGAGCAGTTCTTC. It codes for CASSLEQLYSSYNEQFF.

The rearrangement links TRBV4-1 to TRBJ1-4; the match to TRBD1 covers 8 bases. Germline CDR1 is MGHRA and CDR2 is YSYEKL. The length of the CDR3 is 17 residues. V shed 4 bases, J shed 0 bases, and the junction held 7 bases outside the gene matches. CDR3 sequence: CASSLEDRVTTNEKLFF. The CDR3 coding sequence is TGCGCCAGCAGCCTGGAGGACAGGGTGACAACTAATGAAAAACTGTTTTTT.

The chain uses TRBV19 and TRBJ1-1; D gene uncertain. Germline CDR1 LNHDA, CDR2 SQIVND (reference sequence). The CDR3 covers 13 residues. V was pared by 3 bases and J by 4 bases, with 9 bases between. CDR3 bases: TGTGCCAGTAGTATGGTCCAAGGCACTGAAGCTTTCTTT. Translation: CASSMVQGTEAFF.

V gene TRBV19 combines with J gene TRBJ1-2; D is perhaps TRBD1 (5 bases). Trimming left V 5 bases short and J 0 bases short, with 16 bases between. This CDR3 comprises 16 residues. Germline values: CDR1 LNHDA, CDR2 SQIVND (reference sequence). The CDR3 spells CASSSSGRDANYGYTF. The CDR3 coding sequence is TGTGCCAGTAGTTCTAGCGGTCGGGACGCTAACTATGGCTACACCTTC.

This chain links TRBV7-9 with TRBJ2-7; D might be TRBD2 (6 bases). Trimming removed 7 bases from V and 2 bases from J, with 18 bases in between. CDR1 is SEHNR, CDR2 FQNEAQ, per germline (reference sequence). The CDR3 sequence is 15 residues long. This CDR3 reads CASTPSGLRAYEQYF. The CDR3 nucleotides are TGTGCCAGCACTCCCTCGGGACTTAGGGCCTACGAGCAGTACTTC.

The chain employs TRBV9 and TRBJ1-6; perhaps TRBD1 as D (5 bases). Germline V gene sequence: CDR1 SGDLS, CDR2 YYNGEE. This CDR3 spans 13 amino acids. V lost 4 bases, J lost 9 bases, and 11 bases lay in between. Written as DNA, the CDR3 is TGTGCCAGCAGCCTAGATGGGGGTTCACCCCTCCACTTT. Protein: CASSLDGGSPLHF. Together with reference TRBV9 and TRBJ1-6, the CDR3 gives the full variable domain: DSGVTQTPKHLITATGQRVTLRCSPRSGDLSVYWYQQSLDQGLQFLIQYYNGEERAKGNILERFSAQQFPDLHSELNLSSLELGDSALYFCASSLDGGSPLHFGNGTRLTVT.